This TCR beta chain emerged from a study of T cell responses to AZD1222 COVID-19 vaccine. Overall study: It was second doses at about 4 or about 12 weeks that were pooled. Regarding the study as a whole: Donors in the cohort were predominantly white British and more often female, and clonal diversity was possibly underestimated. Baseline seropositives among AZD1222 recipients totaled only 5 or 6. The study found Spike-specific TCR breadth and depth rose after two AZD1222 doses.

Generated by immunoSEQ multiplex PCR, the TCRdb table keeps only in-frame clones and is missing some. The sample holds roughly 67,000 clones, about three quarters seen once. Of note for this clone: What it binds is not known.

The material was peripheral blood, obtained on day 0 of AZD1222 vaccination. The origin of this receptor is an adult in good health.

The CDR3 loop is CASSVATGGTGELFF. DNA for the CDR3: TGTGCCAGCAGCGTAGCTACGGGGGGCACCGGGGAGCTGTTTTTT. The V and J genes are TRBV9 and TRBJ2-2; 7 positions match TRBD2. V shed 0 bases and J 4 bases; nucleotides not matched to a gene: 3. Germline V gene sequence: CDR1 SGDLS, CDR2 YYNGEE. There are 15 residues in the CDR3.